This TCR beta chain was captured by sequencing in a study of CD8 T cells in ankylosing spondylitis. Study outcomes and limitations: The study identified a TCR beta motif of under ten highly homologous variants that appeared characteristic of ankylosing spondylitis blood.

Trimming took 5 bases from V and 4 from J; bases not matched to a gene: 7. This CDR3 comprises 14 residues. TCRdb reanalysed the 5' RACE reads using MiXCR and keeps one entry per CDR3 protein. In the table there are some 240,000 distinct CDR3 sequences, roughly 6.6% of which are singletons. This clonotype was counted at least ten times. Its antigen remains unknown. Sequences were obtained from blood, either unsorted or a sorted T cell fraction (not recorded which). The TCR was taken from a male donor with ankylosing spondylitis. This chain uses TRBV12-3 or TRBV12-4 with TRBJ2-5; 7 nucleotides align to TRBD1. The CDR3 bases are TGTGCCAGCAGTCTGCAGACAGGGATAGAGACCCAGTACTTC. Translated: CASSLQTGIETQYF.